The clone carrying this TCR beta chain occurred a few times. Its cognate antigen is unknown. RNA transcripts provided the source from which TCR beta CDR3 regions were amplified. With the HTBI primer set, the TCR CDR3 went through a first round of RT-PCR. TCRdb recomputed calls from the multiplex PCR reads with MiXCR, one row per CDR3 protein. Of 450,000 to 700,000 distinct CDR3 sequences listed, about half are singletons. This sample was included in a study of T cells in Graves' hyperthyroidism and ophthalmopathy. The CDR3 spans 12 residues. Looked up from germline, CDR1 is LNHNV and CDR2 is YYDKDF (reference sequence). V was shortened by 5 bases and J by 6 bases, with 8 bases between the two germline ends. Whole-study results and caveats: Blood also showed most of the thyroid clonotypes that were expanded above 0.001.

The TCR was taken from an adult woman with Graves' disease, either hyperthyroidism or ophthalmopathy (not recorded which). This chain connects TRBV15 to TRBJ1-5; tentatively, D is TRBD1 (5 bases). Sample: peripheral blood or thyroid tissue (not recorded which). In nucleotides, the CDR3 is TGTGCCACCAGCGGGGGAAGTCAGCCCCAGCATTTT. Protein: CATSGGSQPQHF.